Following are 17 T cell receptor beta chains from one sample sequenced in a study of cytotoxic CD8 clonotypes in ibrutinib-treated CLL. Assay: immunoSEQ multiplex PCR; the TCRdb copy retains only in-frame clones and omits some. The repertoire consists of approximately 140,000 clones, with roughly 80% occurring once and the leading ten covering around 30%. The sample consisted of PBMCs, taken after 12 months of ibrutinib treatment. Receptors originate from a human donor with chronic lymphocytic leukemia.

This clone is a singleton in its sample. As DNA, the CDR3 is TGTGCCAGCAGCGTCTCTGGGGGACTAACGCCTGGGACCCAGTACTTC. It codes for CASSVSGGLTPGTQYF. V usage is TRBV9 and J usage is TRBJ2-5; 7 nucleotides match TRBD2. This CDR3 has 16 residues. Germline V gene sequence: CDR1 SGDLS, CDR2 YYNGEE. Losses at the gene ends were 2 bases for V and 7 bases for J; bases not matched to a gene: 14.

This chain connects TRBV19 to TRBJ2-3; 11 bases agree with TRBD2. Germline V gene data show CDR1 as LNHDA and CDR2 as SQIVND (reference sequence). The CDR3 has 18 amino acids. After removal of 3 bases from V and 0 bases from J, the junction contained 8 bases not matched to a gene. The CDR3 reads CASSIRSGRAKSTDTQYF. Here the CDR3 DNA reads TGTGCCAGTAGTATTCGTAGCGGGAGGGCCAAGAGCACAGATACGCAGTATTTT.

V usage is TRBV21-1 and J usage is TRBJ2-3; the listed D gene, TRBD1, was not tested against the DNA. TRBV21-1 is listed as a pseudogene. There are 16 residues in the CDR3. CDR3 nucleotide sequence: TGTGCCAGCAGCCCGAACGGACAGCTTTGCACAGATACGCAGTATTTT. Its protein is CASSPNGQLCTDTQYF.

This chain links TRBV10-1 with TRBJ2-3; 8 bases agree with TRBD1. The CDR3 has 17 amino acids. CDR1 is WNHNN and CDR2 is SYGVQD in the germline V gene (reference sequence). Unmatched junction bases numbered 6, after V lost 0 bases and J lost 1 base. The CDR3, as DNA: TGCGCCAGCAGTGAGTCATTCAGGGGGCGCGGCACAGATACGCAGTATTTT. It translates to CASSESFRGRGTDTQYF.

The gene calls are TRBV27 and TRBJ2-7; 7 bases match TRBD2. The germline V gene has CDR1 MNHEY and CDR2 SMNVEV (reference sequence). The CDR3 covers 12 residues. J was trimmed by 6 bases and V by 7 bases; bases with no gene match: 6. The CDR3 bases are TGTGCCAGCACGGCGCCGGGAGGCGAGCAGTACTTC. Translation gives CASTAPGGEQYF.

This clone was observed at least ten times. The V call is TRBV4-2, the J call TRBJ1-1, with unresolved D. V lost 2 bases and J lost 0, with 7 bases in between. Per the germline V gene, CDR1 is LGHNA and CDR2 is YNFKEQ. The length of the CDR3 is 14 residues. DNA for the CDR3: TGTGCCAGCAGCCAACAGAATATGAACACTGAAGCTTTCTTT. Its translation is CASSQQNMNTEAFF.

This rearrangement joins TRBV19 to TRBJ1-6, with D tentatively TRBD1 (6 bases). Germline CDR1 and CDR2: LNHDA and SQIVND (reference sequence). CDR3 length: 14 amino acids. Trimming cost V 9 bases and J 6 bases, with 15 bases left between them. In DNA form, the CDR3 reads TGTGCCAGCAGAGAGACGGACAGTAATTCACCCCTCCACTTT. It is translated as CASRETDSNSPLHF.

The chain couples TRBV5-1 to TRBJ2-7; tentatively, D is TRBD2 (6 bases). This CDR3 comprises 15 residues. V gave up 5 bases and J gave up 3 bases, with 18 bases separating them. Germline lookup yields CDR1 SGHRS and CDR2 YFSETQ. For the CDR3, the DNA is TGCGCCAGCAGTAAGACCGGGACTCTTCACTACGAGCAGTACTTC. It yields the protein CASSKTGTLHYEQYF.

The rearrangement joins TRBV15 to TRBJ1-3; unclear D gene. V was trimmed by 0 bases and J by 2 bases, leaving 8 bases between them. Per germline, CDR1 LNHNV and CDR2 YYDKDF (reference sequence). The CDR3 length is 15 residues. As DNA, the CDR3 is TGTGCCACCAGCAGAGATAAAGGGCCTGGAAACACCATATATTTT. Its protein is CATSRDKGPGNTIYF.

The J gene is TRBJ1-2, the V gene TRBV2; a weak D match, TRBD1 (5 bases). Germline values: CDR1 SNHLY, CDR2 FYNNEI. The germline V and J ends were trimmed by 5 bases and 4 bases, with 14 bases remaining between them. This CDR3 region has 14 residues. The CDR3 nucleotides read TGTGCCAGCAGTCTGACAGAAACCCCCTATGGCTACACCTTC. Translated, it gives CASSLTETPYGYTF.

V usage is TRBV4-2 and J usage is TRBJ2-7; D is possibly TRBD1 or TRBD2 (5 bases each). Germline CDR1 reads LGHNA; CDR2 reads YNFKEQ. Trimming pared 1 base from V and 0 bases from J, leaving 10 bases between. The CDR3 covers 15 residues. DNA of the CDR3: TGTGCCAGCAGCCAAGTCGGGGCGAACTCCTACGAGCAGTACTTC. Its protein product is CASSQVGANSYEQYF.

The chain uses TRBV5-1 and TRBJ2-7, with a weak D call TRBD2 (6 bases). The germline V gene encodes CDR1 SGHRS and CDR2 YFSETQ. The CDR3 is made up of 14 amino acids. The germline V and J ends were trimmed by 2 bases and 2 bases, with 11 bases remaining between them. In nucleotides, the CDR3 is TGCGCCAGCAGCTTTCGGGGGAGCACCTACGAGCAGTACTTC. This gives the protein CASSFRGSTYEQYF.

This clone was detected once. V gene TRBV7-8 combines with J gene TRBJ1-2, with TRBD1 matching over 7 bases. Germline V gives CDR1 SGHVS, CDR2 FQNEAQ. This CDR3 has 14 residues. V lost 4 bases, J lost 4 bases, and 6 bases stayed unmatched. Here the CDR3 reads CASSSQGQLYGYTF. As DNA, the CDR3 is TGTGCCAGCAGCTCACAGGGACAGCTCTATGGCTACACCTTC.

The J gene is TRBJ1-6, the V gene TRBV27, with D possibly TRBD1 on 5 matching bases. The CDR3 runs 14 residues. V was cut by 7 bases and J by 5 bases, with 12 bases left in between. The V gene's germline CDR1 is MNHEY and CDR2 SMNVEV (reference sequence). The DNA of the CDR3 is TGTGCCAGCAATGAAGGGGTTCATAATTCACCCCTCCACTTT. Amino acid sequence: CASNEGVHNSPLHF.

The V and J genes are TRBV6-5 and TRBJ2-3; 7 bases fit TRBD1. From germline, CDR1 is MNHEY and CDR2 SVGAGI. The CDR3 length is 13 residues. With 8 bases clipped from V and 2 bases from J, the junction kept 4 bases outside the gene matches. The CDR3 DNA is TGTGCCAGCTCGACAGGGTCCACAGATACGCAGTATTTT. It encodes CASSTGSTDTQYF.

The V and J genes are TRBV10-3 and TRBJ1-1; a possible D gene is TRBD1 (6 bases). Germline values: CDR1 ENHRY, CDR2 SYGVKD. The CDR3 is 14 residues long. Trimming cost V 6 bases and J 0 bases, with 11 bases left between them. CDR3 in DNA: TGTGCCATCAGCGCCCGGGACATGAACACTGAAGCTTTCTTT. The encoded protein is CAISARDMNTEAFF.

The rearrangement uses TRBV20-1 and TRBJ2-1, with no clear D. Trimming removed 3 bases at V and 8 bases at J, with 5 bases between. Germline CDR1 reads DFQATT; CDR2 reads SNEGSKA (reference sequence). This CDR3 region has 10 residues. In DNA, the CDR3 is TGCAGTGCTAGTTACTATGAGCAGTTCTTC. Protein: CSASYYEQFF.